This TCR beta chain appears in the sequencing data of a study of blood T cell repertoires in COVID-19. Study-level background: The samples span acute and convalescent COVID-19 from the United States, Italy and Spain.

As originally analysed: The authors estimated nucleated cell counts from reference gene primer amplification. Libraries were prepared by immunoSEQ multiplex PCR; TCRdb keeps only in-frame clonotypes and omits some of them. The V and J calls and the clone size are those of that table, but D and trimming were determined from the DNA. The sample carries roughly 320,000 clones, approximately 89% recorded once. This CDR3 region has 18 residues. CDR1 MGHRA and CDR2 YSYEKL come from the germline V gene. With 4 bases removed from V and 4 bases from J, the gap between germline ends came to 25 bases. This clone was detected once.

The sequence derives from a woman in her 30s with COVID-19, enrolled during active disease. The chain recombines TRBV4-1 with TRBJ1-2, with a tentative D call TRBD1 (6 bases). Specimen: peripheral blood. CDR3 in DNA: TGCGCCAGCAGCCGAACAACCGGACAGTTCCAATACCCCTATGGCTACACCTTC. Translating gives CASSRTTGQFQYPYGYTF.